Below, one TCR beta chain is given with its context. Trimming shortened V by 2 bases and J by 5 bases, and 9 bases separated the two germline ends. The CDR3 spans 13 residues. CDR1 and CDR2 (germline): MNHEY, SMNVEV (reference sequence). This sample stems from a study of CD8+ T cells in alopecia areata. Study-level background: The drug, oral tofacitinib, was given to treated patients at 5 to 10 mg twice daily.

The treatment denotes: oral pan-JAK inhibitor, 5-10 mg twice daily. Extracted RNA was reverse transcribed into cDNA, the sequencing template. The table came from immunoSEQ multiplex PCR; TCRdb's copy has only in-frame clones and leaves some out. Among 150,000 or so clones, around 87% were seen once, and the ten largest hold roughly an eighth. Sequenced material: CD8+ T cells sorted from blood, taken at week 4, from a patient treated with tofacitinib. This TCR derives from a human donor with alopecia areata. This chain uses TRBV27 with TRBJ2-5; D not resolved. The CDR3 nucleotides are TGTGCCAGCAGTTTAGCCTCATGGGAGACCCAGTACTTC. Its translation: CASSLASWETQYF.